This record looks at one TCR beta chain sequence and its context. This clonotype appeared a few times. No antigen is known for it. Base quality data are lacking; no much larger clone is found one base away. Taken from the germline V gene, the CDR1 and CDR2 loops are MDHEN and SYDVKM. The CDR3 runs 12 amino acids, cysteine and phenylalanine included. Just the 36-base CDR3 DNA is kept, in frame starting at base 1. V is reduced by 6 bases and J by 7 bases, leaving a spacing of 13 bases between them. The sample's treatment or condition label, in plain terms: in vitro stimulation with specific CMV peptide epitopes to enrich CMV-specific T cells. The data were obtained in a study of T cell repertoires in cytomegalovirus infection (dated by TCRdb to the late 2010s). Looking at the study overall: Recently identified HLA-C-restricted CMV epitopes, whose presentation resists viral immunomodulation, were targeted by peptide stimulations together with well-studied HLA-B-restricted epitopes. The HLA type of each donor mattered for the analysis, because public TCR beta signatures pointed to carriage of CMV infection along with the matching HLA type.

TCRdb records Illumina HiSeq 1500 as the sequencer. TCRdb ran its own pipeline on the public reads, namely fastp trimming at Q25 and MiXCR clone calling, and kept in-frame beta chains. Rows are combined by CDR3 protein, so each entry shows the most common genes and DNA. Present in this sample are 450,000 to 600,000 distinct CDR3 sequences, roughly a third of which were seen just once. The ten most abundant clones make up around a sixth of the sample. Study-wide findings and limitations: In the ex vivo response, HLA-C-restricted CMV-specific TCR beta clonotypes were dominant, and in two of eight donors the single most frequent clonotype came from this HLA-C-restricted group. In both this cohort and an independent 352-donor cohort, the cumulative frequency of public TCR beta family members distinguished carriers of CMV infection plus the relevant HLA type.

The material was cultured PBMCs, obtained from culture after CMV antigen stimulation. The sequence derives from a human donor in good health (CMV status not recorded). Some clones in this sample may be carry-over from other donors' samples. Here the chain combines TRBV28 and TRBJ2-7; a weak D assignment points to TRBD2 (5 bases agree). The base sequence is TGTGCCAGCAGGCCAAGGCCGGGGGAGCAGTACTTC. This gives the protein CASRPRPGEQYF.